A selection of T cell receptor beta chains follows, all from one sample in a study of cytomegalovirus exposure and HLA in healthy donors. This table comes from immunoSEQ multiplex PCR, and its TCRdb copy is limited to in-frame clones, with some not included. This sample has approximately 110,000 clones, with over 70% found just once. Sequencing input: PBMCs. The source is a woman aged 40 to 50 in good health and CMV-seronegative. The CDR3 runs from the conserved cysteine through the conserved F or W. The D gene is left open where the match is weak. Size is omitted from some rows. Given values are once, few, many or a class for expanded clones.

>.|TRBJ2-7|TRBV5-6|.
CASSLGAGSSYEQYF
TGTGCCAGCAGCTTGGGGGCGGGGAGCTCCTACGAGCAGTACTTC
>TRBD1|TRBJ1-2|TRBV14|once
CASSQAEGGYYGYTF
TGTGCCAGCAGCCAAGCTGAAGGGGGCTACTATGGCTACACCTTC
>.|TRBJ1-5|TRBV4-3|medium-sized
CASSQDISRAGLPQHF
TGCGCCAGCAGCCAAGATATTTCCAGGGCTGGTTTGCCCCAGCATTTT
>.|TRBJ1-5|TRBV29-1|.
CSVEMGGARRNSNQPQHF
TGCAGCGTTGAAATGGGGGGGGCACGTAGGAATAGCAATCAGCCCCAGCATTTT
>TRBD2|TRBJ2-1|TRBV7-3|.
CASSLAGEDNEQFF
TGTGCCAGCAGCTTAGCGGGAGAGGACAATGAGCAGTTCTTC
>TRBD1|TRBJ2-2|TRBV5-6|few
CASRRLGQEETGELFF
TGTGCCAGCAGACGGCTGGGACAGGAGGAGACCGGGGAGCTGTTTTTT
>TRBD1|TRBJ1-2|TRBV19|few
CASSIPPGQVGGGYTF
TGTGCCAGTAGTATCCCTCCCGGACAGGTCGGCGGTGGCTACACCTTC
>.|TRBJ2-5|TRBV7-7|.
CASSLEGGTQETQYF
TGTGCTAGCAGCTTAGAAGGGGGAACCCAAGAGACCCAGTACTTC
>TRBD2|TRBJ2-3|TRBV5-1|once
CASSPMGERGTDTQYF
TGCGCCAGCAGCCCGATGGGGGAGCGGGGGACAGATACGCAGTATTTT
>.|TRBJ1-2|TRBV18|.
CASSVLGRQSNRDNYGYTF
TGTGCCAGCTCTGTCCTCGGGAGACAGTCCAATAGGGATAACTATGGCTACACCTTC
>.|TRBJ2-7|TRBV18|.
CASSPTTGAYEQYF
TGTGCCAGCTCACCGACGACAGGAGCCTACGAGCAGTACTTC
>.|TRBJ2-7|TRBV11-1|.
CASSKLGEQYF
TGTGCCAGCAGCAAACTCGGGGAGCAGTACTTC
>.|TRBJ2-2|TRBV5-1|.
CASSYRTNAGELFF
TGCGCCAGCAGCTATAGGACAAATGCCGGGGAGCTGTTTTTT
>TRBD1|TRBJ2-2|TRBV25-1|.
CASPGDHRGHTGELFF
TGTGCCAGCCCCGGAGATCACAGGGGGCATACCGGGGAGCTGTTTTTT
>.|TRBJ2-5|TRBV18|.
CASSQEGETQYF
TGTGCCAGCTCTCAGGAGGGAGAGACCCAGTACTTC
>.|TRBJ2-1|TRBV11-2|.
CASSLQGSSYNEQFF
TGTGCCAGCAGCTTACAGGGGAGCTCCTACAATGAGCAGTTCTTC
>.|TRBJ2-7|TRBV10-1|.
CASSERAEKRSPKGEQYF
TGCGCCAGCAGTGAGAGGGCGGAAAAGCGGAGCCCGAAAGGGGAGCAGTACTTC
>.|TRBJ2-3|TRBV20-1|.
CSALSDTQYF
TGCAGTGCTCTTTCAGATACGCAGTATTTT
>TRBD1|TRBJ2-2|TRBV5-1|.
CASSGTGAGELFF
TGCGCCAGCAGCGGAACAGGGGCCGGGGAGCTGTTTTTT
>.|TRBJ2-3|TRBV28|.
CASSFNYPTDTQYF
TGTGCCAGCAGTTTTAACTACCCCACAGATACGCAGTATTTT
>TRBD1|TRBJ1-2|TRBV18|.
CASSLGQEAYGYTF
TGTGCCAGCTCACTCGGACAGGAGGCCTATGGCTACACCTTC
>TRBD2|TRBJ2-2|TRBV7-6|.
CASSPTTSGTGELFF
TGTGCCAGCAGCCCTACGACTAGCGGCACCGGGGAGCTGTTTTTT
>.|TRBJ1-1|TRBV6-5|.
CASSYGGVKTEAFF
TGTGCCAGCAGTTACGGGGGCGTGAAGACTGAAGCTTTCTTT
>TRBD2|TRBJ2-4|TRBV7-2|.
CASSSYSGRENIQYF
TGTGCCAGCAGCTCATATAGCGGGAGGGAAAACATTCAGTACTTC
>TRBD2|TRBJ2-1|TRBV6-5|.
CASSLGAGGNNEQFF
TGTGCCAGCAGTCTTGGGGCGGGGGGGAACAATGAGCAGTTCTTC
>TRBD1|TRBJ1-5|TRBV9|few
CASSRGPGGYYSNQPQHF
TGTGCCAGCAGCCGGGGCCCAGGGGGCTATTATAGCAATCAGCCCCAGCATTTT
>TRBD1|TRBJ1-4|TRBV29-1|.
CSVGQGRTNEKLFF
TGCAGCGTTGGACAGGGAAGGACTAATGAAAAACTGTTTTTT
>TRBD2|TRBJ2-3|TRBV4-3|.
CASSQVGGLALNTQYF
TGCGCCAGCAGCCAAGTAGGGGGACTAGCGCTGAATACGCAGTATTTT
>TRBD1|TRBJ1-4|TRBV18|.
CASSRGTGEEKLFF
TGTGCCAGCTCGCGAGGGACAGGGGAAGAAAAACTGTTTTTT
>.|TRBJ1-1|TRBV5-5|.
CASSPISAGVNTEAFF
TGTGCCAGCAGCCCTATCTCGGCAGGGGTGAACACTGAAGCTTTCTTT
>.|TRBJ1-5|TRBV2|.
CASSELQASNQPQHF
TGTGCCAGCAGTGAACTCCAGGCTAGCAATCAGCCCCAGCATTTT
>.|TRBJ2-2|TRBV7-7|.
CASSLGDTGELFF
TGTGCCAGCAGCTTAGGAGACACCGGGGAGCTGTTTTTT
>.|TRBJ2-5|TRBV7-3|.
CASSSTGMETQYF
TGTGCCAGCAGCTCCACAGGGATGGAGACCCAGTACTTC
>.|TRBJ2-5|TRBV5-1|.
CASSFQGVGGETQYF
TGCGCCAGCAGCTTTCAGGGGGTCGGGGGAGAGACCCAGTACTTC
>.|TRBJ2-3|TRBV7-2|.
CASSSTNLPDTQYF
TGTGCCAGCAGCTCTACGAACTTGCCAGATACGCAGTATTTT
>TRBD2|TRBJ2-3|TRBV5-4|.
CASSQGLAGGLGTDTQYF
TGTGCCAGCAGCCAGGGACTAGCGGGGGGGCTGGGCACAGATACGCAGTATTTT